This TCR beta chain is drawn from a study of T cell responses to AZD1222 COVID-19 vaccine. Regarding the study as a whole: Two AZD1222 doses significantly raised spike-specific TCR breadth and depth over controls. Among the donors, most were white British and more were female, and clonal diversity was possibly underestimated. It was only after the peak T cell response that any repertoires were sampled.

Regarding this clone: The antigen remains undetermined.

Germline V gene data show CDR1 as MRHNA and CDR2 as SNTAGT. V was shortened by 5 bases and J by 0 bases, with 11 bases between the two germline ends. The CDR3 length is 15 residues. The method was immunoSEQ multiplex PCR; TCRdb's version includes in-frame clones alone and lacks a portion of them. The sample has approximately 190,000 clones, around 93% seen once. Combined were second doses at about 4 or about 12 weeks. The chain recombines TRBV6-4 with TRBJ2-1; perhaps TRBD1 as D (5 bases). This receptor was taken from an adult who received the AZD1222 COVID-19 vaccine. Material: peripheral blood, obtained 28 days after the second AZD1222 dose. The CDR3 sequence: CASSFDSRSYNEQFF. CDR3 DNA: TGTGCCAGCAGTTTCGACAGTCGCTCCTACAATGAGCAGTTCTTC.